This T cell receptor beta chain was sequenced in a study of T cell changes during pregnancy in multiple sclerosis (dated by TCRdb to the late 2010s). With regard to the full study: The study looked at changes in the T cell repertoire across pregnancy in women with multiple sclerosis.

With respect to this clone: The clone's antigen remains unknown. Within one base of it there is no much larger clone, and no base qualities were kept.

Library generation was performed with the immunoSEQ multiplex PCR assay. Imported from immuneACCESS, the table was reduced by TCRdb to in-frame sequences with V and J called. These copies leave out some clones; in studies compared against another copy, an unresolved V gene accounts for under half, and the cause of the remainder is not known. The sample data list under 65,000 clones, and roughly 89% of these were observed just once. 1.4% of the sample is held by the ten biggest clonotypes. The material was peripheral blood, obtained in the second trimester of pregnancy. This sequence originates from a female donor with multiple sclerosis, enrolled in a pregnancy study.

The CDR3 reads as follows: CAWSKQGGEAFF. In nucleotide form, the sequence is TGTGCCTGGAGTAAACAGGGGGGTGAAGCTTTCTTT. The chain employs TRBV30 and TRBJ1-1; a stretch of 8 junction bases matches TRBD1. Looking up the germline V gene (reference sequence) yields CDR1 GTSNPN and CDR2 SVGIG. The CDR3 covers 12 residues, taking in both the cysteine and the phenylalanine. The kept DNA is CDR3 alone, 36 bases in frame from the first base. Trimmed from V: 2 bases; trimmed from J: 7 bases; junction bases lacking a gene match: 3.